This entry concerns a single T cell receptor (beta chain). Its cognate antigen is unknown. TCRdb passed the 5' RACE reads through MiXCR, listing each CDR3 protein once. The sample lists about 500,000 distinct CDR3 sequences; roughly a sixth were seen once. The source of the sample is a study of T cells after yellow fever vaccination. Study-wide points: In post-booster samples, most primary-vaccination clones reappeared (roughly 96% CD4, around 87% CD8). The secondary response showed a weaker magnitude and a faster peak, day 5 versus 15. Abundant clonotypes from the bulk population could contaminate FACS-sorted repertoires.

This specimen was PBMCs, taken around 5 days after the first yellow fever vaccination. This sequence originates from a man aged 18 to 29 who received the YFV17D yellow fever vaccine.

CDR3 coding DNA: TGTGCCAGCTCAGCCGGGACTAGCGGACGGGGCCCAGATACGCAGTATTTT. Translation gives CASSAGTSGRGPDTQYF. V is TRBV18 and J is TRBJ2-3; 11 bases fit TRBD2. The CDR3 is 17 residues long. Germline V CDR1 and CDR2: KGHSH, LQKENI. J lost 4 bases, V lost 5 bases, and 11 bases had no gene match.